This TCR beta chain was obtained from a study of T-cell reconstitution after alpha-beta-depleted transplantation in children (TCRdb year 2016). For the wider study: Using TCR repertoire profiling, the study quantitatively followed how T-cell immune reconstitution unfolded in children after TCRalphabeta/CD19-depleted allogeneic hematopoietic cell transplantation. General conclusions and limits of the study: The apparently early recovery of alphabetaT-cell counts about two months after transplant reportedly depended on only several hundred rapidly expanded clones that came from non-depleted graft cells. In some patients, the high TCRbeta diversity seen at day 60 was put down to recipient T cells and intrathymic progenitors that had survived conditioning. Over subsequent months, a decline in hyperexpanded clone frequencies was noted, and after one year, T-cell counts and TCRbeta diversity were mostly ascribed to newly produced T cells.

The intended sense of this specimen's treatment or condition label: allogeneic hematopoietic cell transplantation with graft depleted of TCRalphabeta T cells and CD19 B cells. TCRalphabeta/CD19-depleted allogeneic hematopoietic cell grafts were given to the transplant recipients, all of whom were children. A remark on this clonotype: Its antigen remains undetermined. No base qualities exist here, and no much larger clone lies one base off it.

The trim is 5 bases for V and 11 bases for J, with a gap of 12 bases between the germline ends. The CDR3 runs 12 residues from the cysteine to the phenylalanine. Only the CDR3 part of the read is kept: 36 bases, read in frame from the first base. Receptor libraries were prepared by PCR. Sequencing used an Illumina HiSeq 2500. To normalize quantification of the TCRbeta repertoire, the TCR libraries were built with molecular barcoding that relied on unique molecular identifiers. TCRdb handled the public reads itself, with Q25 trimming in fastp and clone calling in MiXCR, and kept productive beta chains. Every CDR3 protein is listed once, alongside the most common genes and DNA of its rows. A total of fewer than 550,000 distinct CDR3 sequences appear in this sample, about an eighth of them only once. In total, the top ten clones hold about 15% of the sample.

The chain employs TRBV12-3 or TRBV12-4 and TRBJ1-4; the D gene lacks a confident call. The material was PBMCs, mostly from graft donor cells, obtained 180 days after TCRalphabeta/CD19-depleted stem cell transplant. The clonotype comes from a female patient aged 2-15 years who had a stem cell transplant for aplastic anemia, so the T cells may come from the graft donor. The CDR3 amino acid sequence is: CASSPPRSKLFF. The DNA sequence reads TGTGCCAGCAGTCCCCCGAGGTCTAAACTGTTTTTT.